This note documents a single T cell receptor (beta chain) sequence. These data are taken from a study of CD8+ T cells in alopecia areata. RNA was extracted and reverse transcribed into cDNA as the sequencing template. TCRdb keeps only in-frame clones here, not all; method: immunoSEQ multiplex PCR. The data contain about 180,000 clones, 50% to 70% of them singletons. From PBMCs, CD4+ and CD8+ T cells were sorted. CDR3 length: 15 amino acids. The V end was cut by 3 bases, the J end by 3 bases, with 12 bases between. The V gene's germline CDR1 is SGDLS and CDR2 YYNGEE. The sequence derives from a human donor with alopecia areata. Sequencing was performed on CD4+ T cells sorted from blood, taken at week 0. The chain combines TRBV9 with TRBJ2-2; tentative D call: TRBD1 (6 bases). This chain's CDR3 is CASSGDTGHTGELFF. The CDR3 nucleotides read TGTGCCAGCAGCGGCGATACAGGGCACACCGGGGAGCTGTTTTTT. The full variable domain, its missing parts supplied by reference TRBV9 and TRBJ2-2, is DSGVTQTPKHLITATGQRVTLRCSPRSGDLSVYWYQQSLDQGLQFLIQYYNGEERAKGNILERFSAQQFPDLHSELNLSSLELGDSALYFCASSGDTGHTGELFFGEGSRLTVL.